The subject of this entry is one T cell receptor (beta chain). The target antigen is unknown. Per the original data handling: The study's classifier, a distant-metastasis tool for papillary thyroid cancer, was built using CDR3 differences across clinicopathological groups. TCRdb re-processed the PCR reads through MiXCR. TCRdb, rather than the study authors, made the V and J calls. The table shows 4,000 to 4,500 clones, with around 32% occurring only once. This CDR3 has 15 residues. Germline assignment: CDR1 LNHDA and CDR2 SQIVND (reference sequence). Trimming cost V 1 base and J 0 bases, with 7 bases left between them. The data stem from a study of metastatic and nonmetastatic thyroid tumors. The overall study: The comparison covered peripheral blood and tumor or nodule tissue in malignant and benign thyroid patients. Study-wide results and limits: When malignant thyroid tumors were compared with benign nodules, TCR beta diversity was reportedly significantly higher in the malignant tumors. This held in both blood and tumor samples.

Until they underwent thyroid surgery, no patient had received any treatment. The rearrangement joins TRBV19 to TRBJ1-5; no definite D call. Material: adjacent normal tissue. The receptor's source is a male donor with papillary thyroid cancer or a benign thyroid nodule (not recorded which). Some clones in this sample may be carry-over from other donors' samples. The CDR3 region is CASSIVHNSNQPQHF. CDR3 DNA: TGTGCCAGTAGTATAGTACACAATAGCAATCAGCCCCAGCATTTT.